These 20 T cell receptor beta chains originate from one sample sequenced in a study of CD8 T cells in ankylosing spondylitis. Study-wide results and limits: Characteristic of ankylosing spondylitis blood, it appeared, was a TCR beta motif comprising roughly 8 highly homologous variants.

In TCRdb, the 5' RACE reads were re-called with MiXCR into one record per CDR3 protein. The repertoire holds hundreds of thousands of distinct CDR3 sequences, with 17% as singletons. The antigens of these receptors remain unknown. Sequenced: blood, either unsorted or a sorted T cell fraction (not recorded which). The receptors come from a male donor with ankylosing spondylitis.

To note about this clonotype: The junction departs from the called germline gene at one end, perhaps through a read error. The V and J genes are TRBV11-2 and TRBJ2-6; the match to TRBD2 covers 14 bases. The V gene's germline CDR1 is SGHAT and CDR2 FQNNGV. The CDR3 contains 18 residues. CDR3 sequence reads: CASSLGLAGAAGANVVTF. The CDR3 nucleotides are TGTGCCAGCAGCTTGGGACTAGCGGGAGCGGCTGGGGCCAACGTCGTGACTTTC.

This clonotype was recorded a few times. The chain has TRBV6-2 or TRBV6-3 and TRBJ2-3, with TRBD2 matching 8 bases. There are 15 residues in the CDR3. Germline loops: CDR1 MNHEY, CDR2 SVGEGT. Unmatched junction bases numbered 7, after V lost 6 bases and J lost 2 bases. CDR3: CASSLAGFATDTQYF. CDR3 in DNA: TGTGCCAGCAGCCTAGCGGGTTTCGCCACAGATACGCAGTATTTT.

This chain links TRBV12-3 or TRBV12-4 with TRBJ2-1; D may match TRBD1 or TRBD2 (5 bases each). The CDR3 spans 15 residues. The V and J ends lost 2 bases and 8 bases respectively, with 16 bases between them. The CDR3 region has the DNA TGTGCCAGCAGTTTAAGGGCCCAGGGACGGGATGAGCAGTTCTTC. Its protein product is CASSLRAQGRDEQFF.

Ten or more counts support this clonotype. V usage is TRBV20-1 and J usage is TRBJ2-2; 8 bases map to TRBD2. Germline lookup yields CDR1 DFQATT and CDR2 SNEGSKA (reference sequence). The CDR3 runs 17 residues. J gave up 4 bases and V 0 bases, and 10 bases lay outside the gene matches. The CDR3 DNA sequence: TGCAGTGCTAGAGATGCCCGGACAGCGGGAGCCACCGGGGAGCTGTTTTTT. Protein: CSARDARTAGATGELFF.

This sequence joins TRBV20-1 and TRBJ2-1; 11 bases fit TRBD1. From germline, CDR1 is DFQATT and CDR2 SNEGSKA (reference sequence). Trimming cost V 4 bases and J 7 bases; bases outside gene matches: 9. The CDR3 is 15 amino acids. In DNA, the CDR3 is TGCAGTGCTACCACCGGGACAGGGGGTTTGAATGAGCAGTTCTTC. Its protein product is CSATTGTGGLNEQFF.

The V gene is TRBV5-5, the J gene TRBJ2-7, with 12 bases matching TRBD1. Germline V gives CDR1 SGHKS, CDR2 YYEKEE (reference sequence). J was trimmed by 6 bases and V by 1 base; bases with no gene match: 11. The CDR3 is 17 amino acids. The CDR3 spells CASSLRGARDRGREQYF. As DNA, the CDR3 is TGTGCCAGCAGCTTGAGGGGGGCCCGGGACAGGGGGCGCGAGCAGTACTTC.

The chain carries TRBV7-9 and TRBJ2-1, with TRBD1 identical over 7 bases. J gave up 6 bases and V 2 bases, and 7 bases lay outside the gene matches. The CDR3 length is 15 residues. CDR1 SEHNR and CDR2 FQNEAQ come from the germline V gene (reference sequence). The CDR3 DNA reads as TGTGCCAGCAGCTTAATGGGACAGCTCCCCAATGAGCAGTTCTTC. Translated, it gives CASSLMGQLPNEQFF.

The chain has TRBV6-1 and TRBJ1-1; TRBD1 matches at 7 bases. The trim removed 5 bases at V and 5 bases at J, leaving 11 bases unmatched. Germline V CDR1 and CDR2: MNHNS, SASEGT. This CDR3 is 15 amino acids long. CDR3 region: CASSRERGRKTEAFF. The CDR3 nucleotides read TGTGCCAGCAGTCGGGAAAGGGGGCGAAAGACTGAAGCTTTCTTT.

This clonotype has only a few counts. The CDR3 protein is CASRGSDTEPQHF. The CDR3 DNA is TGTGCCAGCAGAGGGAGCGATACGGAGCCCCAGCATTTT. The rearrangement links TRBV12-3 or TRBV12-4 to TRBJ1-5, with D hard to call. Trimming cost V 6 bases and J 8 bases, with 14 bases left between them. The CDR3 sequence is 13 residues long.

The V gene is TRBV18, the J gene TRBJ1-4; tentatively, D is TRBD1 (6 bases). The germline V gene has CDR1 KGHSH and CDR2 LQKENI. V was shortened by 3 bases and J by 6 bases, with 14 bases between the two germline ends. The CDR3 is 15 residues long. In DNA, the CDR3 is TGTGCCAGCTCACCGCAGGGGACAAGAGATGAAAAACTGTTTTTT. Its protein product is CASSPQGTRDEKLFF.

This clonotype was seen only a few times. The gene calls are TRBV5-1 and TRBJ2-7; 8 nucleotides line up with TRBD1. Trimming at V came to 4 bases and at J to 4 bases, leaving 13 bases not matched to a gene. CDR3 length: 16 amino acids. Looked up from germline, CDR1 is SGHRS and CDR2 is YFSETQ. CDR3 amino acids: CASSPPRTGIDYEQYF. In DNA, the CDR3 is TGCGCCAGCAGCCCACCCCGGACAGGGATCGATTACGAGCAGTACTTC. The variable domain in full, completed from reference TRBV5-1 and TRBJ2-7, reads KAGVTQTPRYLIKTRGQQVTLSCSPISGHRSVSWYQQTPGQGLQFLFEYFSETQRNKGNFPGRFSGRQFSNSRSEMNVSTLELGDSALYLCASSPPRTGIDYEQYFGPGTRLTVT.

There are a few counts of this clonotype. The chain couples TRBV6-6 to TRBJ1-1; tentative D call: TRBD1 (6 bases). CDR3 length equals 13 residues. Germline assignment: CDR1 MNHNY and CDR2 SVGAGI (reference sequence). Trimming removed 7 bases from V and 7 bases from J, with 16 bases in between. The CDR3 bases are TGTGCCAGCATCCCGGGGGGGGGGCTTGAAGCTTTCTTT. Translating it yields CASIPGGGLEAFF.

This clonotype was detected only a few times. V usage is TRBV18 and J usage is TRBJ2-7, with 7 bases lining up with TRBD2. After removal of 3 bases from V and 0 bases from J, the junction contained 8 bases not matched to a gene. The CDR3 length is 16 residues. Per germline, CDR1 KGHSH and CDR2 LQKENI. CDR3 nucleotide sequence: TGTGCCAGCTCACCTGGACTAGTCGGCCTCTCCTACGAGCAGTACTTC. Its translation is CASSPGLVGLSYEQYF.

V and J are TRBV27 and TRBJ2-1; 7 nucleotides line up with TRBD1. CDR1 and CDR2 (germline): MNHEY, SMNVEV (reference sequence). This CDR3 contains 15 residues. The trim removed 5 bases at V and 2 bases at J, leaving 6 bases unmatched. CDR3 sequence reads: CASSRTGATYNEQFF. CDR3 nucleotides: TGTGCCAGCAGTCGCACAGGGGCCACCTACAATGAGCAGTTCTTC.

This chain links TRBV28 with TRBJ2-7; 11 nucleotides agree with TRBD2. The ends lost 1 base at V and 2 bases at J; junction bases unmatched: 4. From germline, CDR1 is MDHEN and CDR2 SYDVKM. CDR3 length equals 16 residues. In DNA, the CDR3 is TGTGCCAGCAGTTTATACGGGACTAGCGGAACCTACGAGCAGTACTTC. It encodes CASSLYGTSGTYEQYF.

This clonotype was seen a handful of times. The genes are TRBV7-9 and TRBJ1-1, with 11 positions matching TRBD1. Germline-derived CDR1 and CDR2 are SEHNR and FQNEAQ (reference sequence). The V gene end was trimmed by 5 bases and the J gene end by 4 bases; junction bases not matched to a gene: 6. This CDR3 is 15 amino acids long. The CDR3 nucleotides read TGTGCCAGCAGCCCAGGGACAGGGGGTAGCACTGAAGCTTTCTTT. Translating it yields CASSPGTGGSTEAFF.

The chain carries TRBV5-1 and TRBJ2-2, with D maybe TRBD1 (6 bases). CDR3 size: 15 residues. Deletions cut 4 bases from V and 3 bases from J, with 13 bases between. Germline assignment: CDR1 SGHRS and CDR2 YFSETQ. The DNA of the CDR3 is TGCGCCAGCAGCCAACAGGGCTACTACACCGGGGAGCTGTTTTTT. It specifies CASSQQGYYTGELFF.

The V and J genes are TRBV30 and TRBJ2-3; 11 bases are shared with TRBD2. V lost 2 bases, J lost 5 bases, and 6 bases stayed unmatched. There are 15 residues in the CDR3. The germline gives CDR1 GTSNPN, CDR2 SVGIG (reference sequence). The CDR3 region has the DNA TGTGCCTGGAGTAGTAGCGGGAGGGCCCGAGATACGCAGTATTTT. Its translation is CAWSSSGRARDTQYF.

The chain uses TRBV18 and TRBJ1-5; weak D call: TRBD1 (6 bases). The ends were cut back, 3 bases at V and 4 bases at J, with 16 bases in the middle. The CDR3 is 16 residues long. Germline lookup yields CDR1 KGHSH and CDR2 LQKENI. CDR3 bases: TGTGCCAGCTCACCCCCGACAGGAGACCAAAATCAGCCCCAGCATTTT. Residues: CASSPPTGDQNQPQHF.

The sample holds a few counts of this clonotype. The J gene is TRBJ2-4, the V gene TRBV12-3 or TRBV12-4, with D unclear. The V end was cut by 9 bases, the J end by 0 bases, with 12 bases between. The CDR3 runs to 14 residues. The CDR3 protein is CASSPQQAKNIQYF. The CDR3 DNA reads as TGTGCCAGTTCCCCCCAGCAAGCCAAAAACATTCAGTACTTC.